This TCR beta chain was captured by sequencing in a study of regulatory T cells in long-lasting Graves disease. This CDR3 spans 18 amino acids. CDR1 is SNHLY, CDR2 FYNNEI, per germline. Trimming took off 0 bases at V and 0 bases at J, with 15 bases between the two ends. This clonotype appeared many times. Its antigen remains unknown. Study results and caveats: Less diverse TCR repertoires were seen in persistent Graves' patients than in newly diagnosed ones.

Sequencing libraries for TCR beta were prepared with iRepertoire HTBI primers and Arm-PCR of CDR3 regions. TCRdb independently ran MiXCR on the multiplex PCR reads; one entry per CDR3 protein. Here the sample spans under 700,000 distinct CDR3 sequences, about 16% being singletons. Time point here: newly diagnosed GD, antithyroid drugs for less than 3 months. Scientists built the TCR library using RNA that was extracted from PBMCs. The data were also submitted as part of a second study, on T cells in Graves' hyperthyroidism and ophthalmopathy.

The V gene is TRBV2, the J gene TRBJ2-4; D remains ambiguous. This receptor was taken from a woman aged 40 to 65 with Graves disease. Here the sequenced sample was peripheral blood mononuclear cells (PBMCs), taken at new diagnosis, from a patient treated with antithyroid drugs. As DNA, the CDR3 is TGTGCCAGCAGTGAAGCGCTTCACCTTACAGTAGCCAAAAACATTCAGTACTTC. This codes for CASSEALHLTVAKNIQYF.